The entry below describes one T cell receptor (beta chain). The antigen remains undetermined. This specimen belongs to a study of cytomegalovirus exposure and HLA in healthy donors. Across the study: Most donors, more than 80% of 398 genotyped, fell in the Caucasian-associated ancestry cluster. General study findings and limits: Specific recognition of CMV antigens was confirmed in vitro for three chains (all CMV-associated). Reported performance of the classifier showed diagnosis of cytomegalovirus status with high specificity and sensitivity. Only CMV serostatus was available as immune exposure information.

The PCR used 60 Vbeta and 13 Jbeta primers. Data came from immunoSEQ multiplex PCR; TCRdb stores just in-frame clones and leaves some out. The sample has roughly 99,000 clones, around 78% seen once. The CDR3 covers 16 residues. Per germline, CDR1 SGHVS and CDR2 FQNEAQ. V was clipped by 4 bases and J by 6 bases; unmatched bases: 10. The sample consisted of PBMCs. The receptor was derived from a man aged 25 to 40 in good health and CMV-seronegative. The chain is built from TRBV7-8 and TRBJ2-2; TRBD1 aligns across 8 bases. The CDR3 DNA follows: TGTGCCAGCAGCTCCTACAGGGGGTGGGTCGCCGGGGAGCTGTTTTTT. Encoded protein: CASSSYRGWVAGELFF. Full variable domain (remainder filled in from reference TRBV7-8 and TRBJ2-2): GAGVSQSPRYKVAKRGQDVALRCDPISGHVSLFWYQQALGQGPEFLTYFQNEAQLDKSGLPSDRFFAERPEGSVSTLKIQRTQQEDSAVYLCASSSYRGWVAGELFFGEGSRLTVL.